These 12 T cell receptor beta chains came from one sample sequenced in a study of T cells after yellow fever vaccination. One entry per CDR3 protein results from TCRdb running MiXCR on the 5' RACE reads. Of around 320,000 distinct CDR3 sequences in the sample, less than 9.5% were seen once. Sequencing used CD4+ T cells sorted from PBMCs, obtained 5 days after the yellow fever booster vaccination. The receptors here all came from a man aged 18 to 29 who received the YFV17D yellow fever vaccine.

This clonotype was observed once. The V gene is TRBV5-4, the J gene TRBJ2-3; the match to TRBD1 covers 9 bases. Per germline, CDR1 SGHNT and CDR2 YYREEE (reference sequence). The CDR3 spans 13 residues. Trimming at V came to 4 bases and at J to 5 bases, leaving 2 bases not matched to a gene. CDR3 sequence (DNA): TGTGCCAGCAGCCCGGACAGGGGAGATACGCAGTATTTT. This translates into CASSPDRGDTQYF. Based on the CDR3 plus reference TRBV5-4 and TRBJ2-3, the full variable domain is ETGVTQSPTHLIKTRGQQVTLRCSSQSGHNTVSWYQQALGQGPQFIFQYYREEENGRGNFPPRFSGLQFPNYSSELNVNALELDDSALYLCASSPDRGDTQYFGPGTRLTVL.

This clonotype was observed at least ten times. The rearrangement joins TRBV9 to TRBJ1-4, with a tentative D call TRBD1 (5 bases). The CDR3 is made up of 16 amino acids. Germline V gene lookup returns CDR1 SGDLS and CDR2 YYNGEE. V lost 0 bases, J lost 8 bases, and 17 bases lay in between. CDR3 amino acids: CASSVAGGKRKEKLFF. CDR3 bases: TGTGCCAGCAGCGTAGCTGGGGGGAAGAGAAAAGAAAAACTGTTTTTT.

This clonotype was seen a handful of times. The chain couples TRBV20-1 to TRBJ2-2, with D possibly TRBD2 on 6 matching bases. CDR1 is DFQATT and CDR2 is SNEGSKA in the germline V gene (reference sequence). The length of the CDR3 is 15 residues. The germline V and J ends were trimmed by 2 bases and 3 bases, with 13 bases remaining between them. The CDR3 reads CSARLTSFDTGELFF. In DNA form, the CDR3 reads TGCAGTGCTAGATTGACTAGTTTCGACACCGGGGAGCTGTTTTTT.

This clonotype has a handful of counts. For the CDR3, the DNA is TGTGCCAGCAGCTTAGCGTATACGCAGTATTTT. As protein: CASSLAYTQYF. This chain uses TRBV7-2 with TRBJ2-3; D is unresolved. Germline CDR1 and CDR2: SGHTA and FQGNSA. The CDR3 has 11 amino acids. V gave up 0 bases and J gave up 7 bases, with 2 bases separating them. The full variable domain, its missing parts supplied by reference TRBV7-2 and TRBJ2-3, is GAGVSQSPSNKVTEKGKDVELRCDPISGHTALYWYRQSLGQGLEFLIYFQGNSAPDKSGLPSDRFSAERTGGSVSTLTIQRTQQEDSAVYLCASSLAYTQYFGPGTRLTVL.

The J gene is TRBJ1-2, the V gene TRBV25-1, with D uncertain. This CDR3 is 15 amino acids long. V gave up 0 bases and J gave up 7 bases, with 15 bases separating them. The germline gives CDR1 MGHDK, CDR2 SYGVNS. The CDR3 loop reads CASSEYEETWGGYTF. CDR3 in DNA: TGTGCCAGCAGTGAATATGAAGAAACCTGGGGTGGCTACACCTTC.

J is TRBJ2-3 and V is TRBV5-1; 8 bases are a match to TRBD1. This CDR3 region has 15 residues. Per germline, CDR1 SGHRS and CDR2 YFSETQ. Germline trimming cut 4 bases from V and 1 base from J; bases unmatched to any gene: 5. This chain's CDR3 is CASSASGQGTDTQYF. CDR3 in DNA: TGCGCCAGCAGCGCCTCGGGACAGGGCACAGATACGCAGTATTTT.

In this sample, this clonotype turned up many times. This chain connects TRBV7-2 to TRBJ2-2; TRBD2 matches 8 bases. Trimming removed 8 bases from V and 5 bases from J; junction bases left unmatched: 13. The CDR3 is made up of 16 amino acids. Per germline, CDR1 SGHTA and CDR2 FQGNSA. CDR3 protein: CASLSQAGGETGELFF. CDR3 nucleotides: TGTGCCAGCTTGTCCCAGGCGGGGGGTGAAACCGGGGAGCTGTTTTTT.

This clonotype was counted a few times. The chain carries TRBV12-3 or TRBV12-4 and TRBJ1-1, with D possibly matching TRBD1 (6 bases). V dropped 4 bases and J dropped 11 bases, with 14 bases sitting between them. This CDR3 spans 12 amino acids. The CDR3 nucleotides are TGTGCCAGCAGTTACAGGGCGCCGGGGGCTTTCTTT. Its translation: CASSYRAPGAFF.

The chain employs TRBV5-1 and TRBJ2-1, with 7 positions matching TRBD2. The J segment lost 0 bases and the V segment lost 0 bases, leaving 3 bases of the junction unmatched. The CDR3 covers 16 residues. Germline values: CDR1 SGHRS, CDR2 YFSETQ. CDR3 protein: CASSLAGTISYNEQFF. CDR3 coding DNA: TGCGCCAGCAGCTTGGCCGGGACTATCTCCTACAATGAGCAGTTCTTC.

The chain is built from TRBV27 and TRBJ1-1; weak D call: TRBD1 (5 bases). The CDR3 contains 12 residues. Trimming cost V 6 bases and J 3 bases, with 8 bases left between them. Germline V gives CDR1 MNHEY, CDR2 SMNVEV (reference sequence). CDR3 residues: CASRGRYTEAFF. CDR3 DNA: TGTGCCAGCAGGGGGCGGTACACTGAAGCTTTCTTT.

V gene TRBV24-1 combines with J gene TRBJ2-2; no clear D. V lost 2 bases, J lost 3 bases, and 15 bases lay in between. CDR3 length equals 17 residues. Germline lookup yields CDR1 KGHDR and CDR2 SFDVKD. CDR3 nucleotides: TGTGCCACCAGTGATTCCCCGTCCTCGTCTCACACCGGGGAGCTGTTTTTT. This gives the protein CATSDSPSSSHTGELFF.

V is TRBV9 and J is TRBJ1-4; D unclear. Germline V lookup: CDR1 SGDLS, CDR2 YYNGEE. The CDR3 sequence is 11 residues long. V lost 7 bases and J 5 bases, leaving 6 bases between the germline ends. This chain's CDR3 is CASGENEKLFF. The DNA for the CDR3 is TGTGCCAGCGGGGAGAATGAAAAACTGTTTTTT.